The 19 T cell receptor beta chains reported below all come from one sample, sequenced in a study of T cells of healthy individuals. One entry per CDR3 protein, called by TCRdb with MiXCR from the 5' RACE reads. Of some 100,000 distinct CDR3 sequences in the sample, 15% to 20% were seen once. These receptors were collected from a human donor in good health.

This sequence joins TRBV7-2 and TRBJ2-7, with 7 bases fitting TRBD1. The CDR3 has 13 residues. The germline V gene has CDR1 SGHTA and CDR2 FQGNSA. V lost 4 bases and J lost 4; bases outside the gene matches: 4. CDR3 amino acids: CASSSRDSYEQYF. The CDR3 DNA reads as TGTGCCAGCAGCTCCCGGGACAGTTACGAGCAGTACTTC.

This clonotype was found a few times. The rearrangement joins TRBV5-1 to TRBJ2-3, with 8 bases lining up with TRBD2. This CDR3 spans 16 amino acids. Germline V gene sequence: CDR1 SGHRS, CDR2 YFSETQ. The J segment lost 5 bases and the V segment lost 1 base, leaving 9 bases of the junction unmatched. The CDR3 here is CASSLYRSREGDTQYF. The DNA of the CDR3 is TGCGCCAGCAGCTTGTACCGGAGCCGGGAGGGAGATACGCAGTATTTT.

The CDR3 nucleotides read TGTGCCAGCAGGAGCGGGAAGGAGACCCAGTACTTC. Encoded protein: CASRSGKETQYF. The chain links TRBV28 to TRBJ2-5; TRBD2 matches at 7 bases. Per germline, CDR1 MDHEN and CDR2 SYDVKM. The CDR3 totals 12 residues. The V and J ends lost 6 bases and 5 bases, in that order; junction bases with no gene match: 3.

This clonotype has a count of ten or more. This chain joins TRBV29-1 and TRBJ2-5; TRBD1 or TRBD2 may be the D gene (5 bases each). CDR1 and CDR2 (germline): SQVTM, ANQGSEA. V was trimmed by 8 bases and J by 5 bases, leaving 21 bases between them. This CDR3 is 14 amino acids long. As DNA, the CDR3 is TGCAGCACCAACGGGATAGGGGATTCGGAGACCCAGTACTTC. This encodes CSTNGIGDSETQYF.

This clonotype has more than one count but fewer than ten. This rearrangement joins TRBV7-2 to TRBJ2-3; perhaps D is TRBD1 or TRBD2 (5 bases each). CDR3 size: 13 residues. Germline V lookup: CDR1 SGHTA, CDR2 FQGNSA. Trimming took 5 bases from V and 3 from J, leaving 9 bases between them. CDR3 sequence reads: CASSRDGTDTQYF. The CDR3 bases are TGTGCCAGCAGCCGGGACGGTACAGATACGCAGTATTTT.

The CDR3 loop is CASSLTAFTGELFF. The CDR3 DNA follows: TGTGCCAGCAGCTTGACAGCGTTCACCGGGGAGCTGTTTTTT. V gene TRBV7-8 combines with J gene TRBJ2-2, with D possibly TRBD1 on 5 matching bases. The CDR3 is 14 amino acids. Trimming took off 3 bases at V and 4 bases at J, with 9 bases between the two ends. Germline values: CDR1 SGHVS, CDR2 FQNEAQ.

This clonotype was picked up many times. The chain carries TRBV28 and TRBJ2-3; D is perhaps TRBD2 (7 bases). The germline V gene encodes CDR1 MDHEN and CDR2 SYDVKM. The ends were cut back, 6 bases at V and 0 bases at J, with 13 bases in the middle. This CDR3 has 15 residues. CDR3 DNA sequence: TGTGCCAGCAGCCGGGGGGCCACTAGCACAGATACGCAGTATTTT. It codes for CASSRGATSTDTQYF.

This clonotype was seen only a few times. The V gene is TRBV5-1, the J gene TRBJ2-7, with 9 bases matching TRBD2. V shed 1 base, J shed 3 bases, and the junction held 5 bases outside the gene matches. The germline V gene has CDR1 SGHRS and CDR2 YFSETQ. This CDR3 comprises 15 residues. This CDR3 is CASSLSSGGFYEQYF. The CDR3 DNA sequence: TGCGCCAGCAGCTTGTCCAGCGGGGGGTTCTACGAGCAGTACTTC.

This chain connects TRBV29-1 to TRBJ2-7; TRBD2 agrees at 9 bases. The CDR3 length is 14 residues. J lost 0 bases, V lost 5 bases, and 5 bases had no gene match. From germline, CDR1 is SQVTM and CDR2 ANQGSEA. The CDR3 nucleotides are TGCAGCGTTAACAGCGGGGGGTCCTCCTACGAGCAGTACTTC. Its translation: CSVNSGGSSYEQYF.

The V gene is TRBV28, the J gene TRBJ2-7, with TRBD1 matching over 7 bases. Germline V CDR1 and CDR2: MDHEN, SYDVKM. The CDR3 runs to 16 residues. Trimming cost V 4 bases and J 7 bases; bases outside gene matches: 16. This CDR3 reads CASSWEPGQSVREQYF. CDR3 bases: TGTGCCAGCAGTTGGGAACCGGGACAGTCAGTCCGGGAGCAGTACTTC.

This clonotype occurred a few times. CDR3 residues: CASSQGRDGELFF. DNA for the CDR3: TGTGCCAGCAGTCAGGGGAGGGACGGGGAGCTGTTTTTT. The rearrangement joins TRBV6-1 to TRBJ2-2; weak D call: TRBD2 (7 bases). Trimming left V 5 bases short and J 7 bases short, with 11 bases between. Germline CDR1 reads MNHNS; CDR2 reads SASEGT. CDR3 length equals 13 residues.

This chain connects TRBV5-1 to TRBJ2-7; 8 positions agree with TRBD1. The trim removed 3 bases at V and 9 bases at J, leaving 8 bases unmatched. The CDR3 is 13 residues long. Germline V gives CDR1 SGHRS, CDR2 YFSETQ. CDR3 sequence: CASSSTGAHGQYF. The CDR3, as DNA: TGCGCCAGCAGCTCGACAGGGGCCCACGGGCAGTACTTC.

This clonotype showed up many times. The DNA of the CDR3 is TGCAGTGCTCTACAAGGACTAGCGAGGCATGAGCAGTTCTTC. Translating gives CSALQGLARHEQFF. The chain uses TRBV20-1 and TRBJ2-1; 9 bases are shared with TRBD2. The CDR3 spans 14 residues. J was trimmed by 8 bases and V by 5 bases; bases with no gene match: 10. Germline V gene lookup returns CDR1 DFQATT and CDR2 SNEGSKA (reference sequence).

The V gene is TRBV9, the J gene TRBJ2-1; possible D gene TRBD2, 7 bases. The CDR3 totals 15 residues. Germline V gives CDR1 SGDLS, CDR2 YYNGEE. Deletions cut 2 bases from V and 2 bases from J, with 11 bases between. The CDR3 DNA is TGTGCCAGCAGCGTCGGCGGGGGCCCCTACAATGAGCAGTTCTTC. Translated: CASSVGGGPYNEQFF. The entire variable domain, with the rest obtained from reference TRBV9 and TRBJ2-1, is as follows: DSGVTQTPKHLITATGQRVTLRCSPRSGDLSVYWYQQSLDQGLQFLIQYYNGEERAKGNILERFSAQQFPDLHSELNLSSLELGDSALYFCASSVGGGPYNEQFFGPGTRLTVL.

Only a few counts were recorded for this clonotype. DNA of the CDR3: TGTGCCAGCAGTGAACGTGGGAGTCACCCTCTCTTCGATGGCTACACCTTC. Translation: CASSERGSHPLFDGYTF. This rearrangement joins TRBV25-1 to TRBJ1-2; D is uncertain. Germline V lookup: CDR1 MGHDK, CDR2 SYGVNS. The V gene lost 2 bases and the J gene lost 6 bases, with 22 bases spanning the gap. The CDR3 totals 17 residues.

With respect to this clonotype: This clone may be a read error of a much larger clone one base away. V is TRBV5-5 and J is TRBJ2-3; possible D gene TRBD2, 6 bases. The CDR3 loop spans 14 amino acids. CDR1 is SGHKS, CDR2 YYEKEE, per germline (reference sequence). In nucleotides, the CDR3 is TGTGTCAGCAGCGCCACGGGAGGCACAGATACGCAGTATTTT. Translating gives CVSSATGGTDTQYF.

This clonotype was counted only a few times. The chain uses TRBV7-2 and TRBJ1-2; the D gene is possibly TRBD1 (5 bases). The V gene's germline CDR1 is SGHTA and CDR2 FQGNSA. Trimming pared 7 bases from V and 8 bases from J, leaving 17 bases between. The length of the CDR3 is 13 residues. The CDR3 reads CASTIAKPGGYTF. The CDR3 region has the DNA TGTGCCAGCACCATTGCAAAACCAGGGGGCTACACCTTC.

This clonotype has just a few counts. The chain carries TRBV5-1 and TRBJ1-1, with D hard to call. In germline, CDR1 is SGHRS, CDR2 YFSETQ. V lost 0 bases and J 3 bases, leaving 9 bases between the germline ends. The CDR3 is 14 residues long. CDR3 loop: CASSLATRHTEAFF. The DNA of the CDR3 is TGCGCCAGCAGCTTGGCCACACGCCACACTGAAGCTTTCTTT.

This clonotype was recorded a few times. This chain's CDR3 is CASSHTGGYTF. The CDR3 region has the DNA TGTGCCAGCAGCCACACAGGGGGCTACACCTTC. The V gene is TRBV4-2, the J gene TRBJ1-2, with a tentative D call TRBD1 (6 bases). This CDR3 region has 11 residues. Per germline, CDR1 LGHNA and CDR2 YNFKEQ. Trimming cost V 3 bases and J 8 bases, with 7 bases left between them.